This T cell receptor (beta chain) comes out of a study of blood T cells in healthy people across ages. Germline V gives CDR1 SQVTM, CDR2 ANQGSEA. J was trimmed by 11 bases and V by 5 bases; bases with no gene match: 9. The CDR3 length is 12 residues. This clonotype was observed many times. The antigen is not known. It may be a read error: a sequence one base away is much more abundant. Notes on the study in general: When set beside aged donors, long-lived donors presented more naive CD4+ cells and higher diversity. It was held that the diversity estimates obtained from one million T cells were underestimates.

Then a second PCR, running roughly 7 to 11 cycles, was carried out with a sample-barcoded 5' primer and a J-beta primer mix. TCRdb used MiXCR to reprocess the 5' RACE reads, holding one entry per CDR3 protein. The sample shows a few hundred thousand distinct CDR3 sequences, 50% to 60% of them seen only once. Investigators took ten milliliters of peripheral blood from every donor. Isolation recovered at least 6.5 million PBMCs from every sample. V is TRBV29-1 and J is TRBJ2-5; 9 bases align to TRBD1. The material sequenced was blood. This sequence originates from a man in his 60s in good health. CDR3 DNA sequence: TGCAGCGTTCGGGGACAGGGCAATGAGCAGTACTTC. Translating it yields CSVRGQGNEQYF.